This T cell receptor beta chain was profiled in a study of T cell repertoires in cytomegalovirus infection. General study points: Summed frequency of public TCR beta families distinguished CMV carriers with the relevant HLA. HLA-C-restricted TCR beta clonotypes specific for CMV led the ex vivo response.

Germline V gene sequence: CDR1 MNHEY, CDR2 SVGAGI. The CDR3 runs to 13 residues. Trimming pared 5 bases from V and 15 bases from J, leaving 20 bases between. This clonotype was seen a handful of times. Its antigen is as yet unknown. Each CDR3 protein is one row after TCRdb ran MiXCR on the reads. This sample has roughly 920,000 distinct CDR3 sequences, with about a third found just once. The TCR comes from a human donor in good health (CMV status not recorded). Some clones in this sample may be carry-over from other donors' samples. The chain joins TRBV6-5 to TRBJ1-5; tentatively, D is TRBD1 (6 bases). The specimen comprised cultured CD8+ T cells from PBMCs, sampled from culture after CMV antigen stimulation. DNA of the CDR3: TGTGCCAGCAGTCCCACATTTGGGGGCAGCGCGCATTTT. This gives the protein CASSPTFGGSAHF.